These T cell receptor beta chains were read from a single sample in a study of blood T cell repertoires in COVID-19. The method was immunoSEQ multiplex PCR; TCRdb's version includes in-frame clones alone and lacks a portion of them. Among approximately 110,000 clones, 81% were seen once, and the ten largest hold approximately 1.5%. The sample taken for sequencing was peripheral blood. The receptor source for this set is a man in his fifties with acute or convalescent COVID-19. The CDR3 runs from the conserved cysteine through the conserved F or W. The order of the fields is CDR3 protein, CDR3 DNA, J gene, D gene, V gene, clone size. A D gene is named only where the DNA matches it firmly. Rows give clone size only sometimes, using once, few, many, or a class for an expanded clone.

CDR3 protein: CASTGKWYGYTF; CDR3 DNA: TGTGCCAGCACGGGGAAATGGTATGGCTACACCTTC; J gene: TRBJ1-2; D gene: NA; V gene: TRBV28; clone size: once
CDR3 protein: CASSMDIRRVYEQYF; CDR3 DNA: TGTGCCAGTAGTATGGATATACGGAGGGTCTACGAGCAGTACTTC; J gene: TRBJ2-7; D gene: NA; V gene: TRBV19; clone size: NA
CDR3 protein: CASAGTSYNSPLHF; CDR3 DNA: TGTGCCAGCGCCGGGACTTCCTATAATTCACCCCTCCACTTT; J gene: TRBJ1-6; D gene: NA; V gene: TRBV2; clone size: NA
CDR3 protein: CASSRGGTLNEKLFF; CDR3 DNA: TGTGCCAGCTCGAGGGGCGGGACGCTAAATGAAAAACTGTTTTTT; J gene: TRBJ1-4; D gene: NA; V gene: TRBV28; clone size: NA
CDR3 protein: CASSLSSRGGEAFF; CDR3 DNA: TGTGCCAGCAGCCTCTCAAGCCGTGGGGGCGAAGCTTTCTTT; J gene: TRBJ1-1; D gene: NA; V gene: TRBV3-1/TRBV3-2; clone size: NA
CDR3 protein: CASSQPLGGTGRGGTEAFF; CDR3 DNA: TGTGCCAGCAGCCAACCTTTAGGAGGGACAGGGCGAGGGGGCACTGAAGCTTTCTTT; J gene: TRBJ1-1; D gene: TRBD1; V gene: TRBV4-2; clone size: NA
CDR3 protein: CASSARTRLAGSTDTQYF; CDR3 DNA: TGTGCCAGCAGCGCCCGCACCAGACTAGCGGGGAGCACAGATACGCAGTATTTT; J gene: TRBJ2-3; D gene: TRBD2; V gene: TRBV3-1/TRBV3-2; clone size: NA
CDR3 protein: CASSLETSGGNTQYF; CDR3 DNA: TGTGCCAGCAGCTTAGAGACTAGCGGGGGAAATACGCAGTATTTT; J gene: TRBJ2-3; D gene: TRBD2; V gene: TRBV11-1; clone size: NA
CDR3 protein: CASSLLPGPNYGYTF; CDR3 DNA: TGTGCCAGCAGTTTATTGCCCGGTCCAAACTATGGCTACACCTTC; J gene: TRBJ1-2; D gene: NA; V gene: TRBV28; clone size: NA
CDR3 protein: CASSLLAEGELFF; CDR3 DNA: TGCGCCAGCAGCTTACTAGCGGAGGGGGAGCTGTTTTTT; J gene: TRBJ2-2; D gene: TRBD2; V gene: TRBV5-1; clone size: NA
CDR3 protein: CASSVGGGLPGANVLTF; CDR3 DNA: TGTGCCAGCAGCGTAGGGGGAGGGCTCCCTGGGGCCAACGTCCTGACTTTC; J gene: TRBJ2-6; D gene: TRBD2; V gene: TRBV9; clone size: NA
CDR3 protein: CASIWVATYNEQFF; CDR3 DNA: TGCGCCAGCATCTGGGTAGCGACCTACAATGAGCAGTTCTTC; J gene: TRBJ2-1; D gene: NA; V gene: TRBV10-1; clone size: NA
CDR3 protein: CASSASGTSLSTDTQYF; CDR3 DNA: TGTGCCAGCAGCGCCTCCGGGACTAGCCTCAGCACAGATACGCAGTATTTT; J gene: TRBJ2-3; D gene: TRBD2; V gene: TRBV9; clone size: NA
CDR3 protein: CASSQDLNTEAFF; CDR3 DNA: TGCGCCAGCAGCCAAGATTTAAACACTGAAGCTTTCTTT; J gene: TRBJ1-1; D gene: NA; V gene: TRBV4-1; clone size: NA
CDR3 protein: CASSLAGSAVQETQYF; CDR3 DNA: TGCGCCAGCAGCTTGGCCGGTAGCGCGGTCCAAGAGACCCAGTACTTC; J gene: TRBJ2-5; D gene: NA; V gene: TRBV5-1; clone size: NA
CDR3 protein: CASRPGNQPQHF; CDR3 DNA: TGTGCCAGCAGGCCAGGCAATCAGCCCCAGCATTTT; J gene: TRBJ1-5; D gene: NA; V gene: TRBV6-5; clone size: NA
CDR3 protein: CASRQRTGMESDTQYF; CDR3 DNA: TGTGCAAGTCGCCAGCGGACAGGAATGGAATCAGATACGCAGTATTTT; J gene: TRBJ2-3; D gene: NA; V gene: TRBV12-2; clone size: NA
CDR3 protein: CATEDRGLTGELFF; CDR3 DNA: TGTGCCACCGAGGACAGGGGCCTCACCGGGGAGCTGTTTTTT; J gene: TRBJ2-2; D gene: TRBD1; V gene: TRBV19; clone size: NA
CDR3 protein: CASRDGQPSGNTIYF; CDR3 DNA: TGTGCCAGCAGAGATGGACAGCCCTCTGGAAACACCATATATTTT; J gene: TRBJ1-3; D gene: NA; V gene: TRBV5-6; clone size: NA
CDR3 protein: CASMPGQGVIGEKLFF; CDR3 DNA: TGTGCCAGCATGCCGGGACAGGGGGTAATCGGTGAAAAACTGTTTTTT; J gene: TRBJ1-4; D gene: TRBD1; V gene: TRBV25-1; clone size: NA
CDR3 protein: CASSPPGGYYNEQFF; CDR3 DNA: TGTGCCAGCTCACCCCCCGGGGGGTACTACAATGAGCAGTTCTTC; J gene: TRBJ2-1; D gene: TRBD2; V gene: TRBV18; clone size: NA
CDR3 protein: CASSLVAGAEAFF; CDR3 DNA: TGTGCCAGCAGCTTAGTCGCAGGGGCTGAAGCTTTCTTT; J gene: TRBJ1-1; D gene: NA; V gene: TRBV11-2; clone size: NA
CDR3 protein: CASSSGTRGNQPQHF; CDR3 DNA: TGTGCCAGCAGCTCGGGCACTAGGGGGAATCAGCCCCAGCATTTT; J gene: TRBJ1-5; D gene: NA; V gene: TRBV7-6; clone size: NA
CDR3 protein: CASSYAQYNSPLHF; CDR3 DNA: TGTGCCAGCAGTTACGCACAATATAATTCACCCCTCCACTTT; J gene: TRBJ1-6; D gene: NA; V gene: TRBV6-5; clone size: NA
CDR3 protein: CATSDPGSGNTIYF; CDR3 DNA: TGTGCCACCAGTGATCCGGGTTCTGGAAACACCATATATTTT; J gene: TRBJ1-3; D gene: NA; V gene: TRBV24-1; clone size: NA
CDR3 protein: CASSLPRGNEQFF; CDR3 DNA: TGCGCCAGCAGCCTTCCTAGGGGCAATGAGCAGTTCTTC; J gene: TRBJ2-1; D gene: NA; V gene: TRBV5-1; clone size: NA
CDR3 protein: CASSLDGNTEAFF; CDR3 DNA: TGTGCCAGCAGCTTAGACGGGAACACTGAAGCTTTCTTT; J gene: TRBJ1-1; D gene: NA; V gene: TRBV13; clone size: NA
CDR3 protein: CASSLGDRDRAEAFF; CDR3 DNA: TGTGCCAGCAGCTTGGGGGACAGGGATAGGGCTGAAGCTTTCTTT; J gene: TRBJ1-1; D gene: TRBD1; V gene: TRBV5-5; clone size: NA
CDR3 protein: CASQDKAKNIQYF; CDR3 DNA: TGTGCCAGCCAGGACAAAGCCAAAAACATTCAGTACTTC; J gene: TRBJ2-4; D gene: NA; V gene: TRBV6-6; clone size: NA
CDR3 protein: CASRNSLNEKLFF; CDR3 DNA: TGTGCCAGCAGGAACAGCCTTAATGAAAAACTGTTTTTT; J gene: TRBJ1-4; D gene: NA; V gene: TRBV2; clone size: few
CDR3 protein: CASSLLDRVGDTQYF; CDR3 DNA: TGTGCCAGCAGCTTGCTTGACAGGGTTGGAGATACGCAGTATTTT; J gene: TRBJ2-3; D gene: TRBD1; V gene: TRBV5-6; clone size: NA
CDR3 protein: CASSPVTGNRLSGNTIYF; CDR3 DNA: TGTGCCAGCAGCCCCGTAACAGGGAACAGGCTCTCTGGAAACACCATATATTTT; J gene: TRBJ1-3; D gene: NA; V gene: TRBV21-1; clone size: NA
CDR3 protein: CASSIAGTYEQYF; CDR3 DNA: TGTGCCAGTAGTATTGCGGGTACGTACGAGCAGTACTTC; J gene: TRBJ2-7; D gene: NA; V gene: TRBV19; clone size: NA
CDR3 protein: CASSLVTGLSTDTQYF; CDR3 DNA: TGTGCCAGCAGCTTAGTGACAGGGTTGAGCACAGATACGCAGTATTTT; J gene: TRBJ2-3; D gene: TRBD1; V gene: TRBV7-8; clone size: once
CDR3 protein: CATSDPRQGSDTQYF; CDR3 DNA: TGTGCCACCAGTGACCCACGACAGGGTAGCGATACGCAGTATTTT; J gene: TRBJ2-3; D gene: TRBD1; V gene: TRBV24-1; clone size: once
CDR3 protein: CASSQRDQGAGKLFF; CDR3 DNA: TGTGCCAGCAGCCAAAGGGATCAGGGGGCAGGAAAACTGTTTTTT; J gene: TRBJ1-4; D gene: TRBD1; V gene: TRBV3-1/TRBV3-2; clone size: NA
CDR3 protein: CASTHKLPFTNEQYF; CDR3 DNA: TGTGCCAGCACCCACAAACTACCCTTTACTAACGAGCAGTACTTC; J gene: TRBJ2-7; D gene: NA; V gene: TRBV7-6; clone size: once
CDR3 protein: CASSSPREGSQETQYF; CDR3 DNA: TGTGCCAGCAGCTCACCTAGAGAGGGATCTCAAGAGACCCAGTACTTC; J gene: TRBJ2-5; D gene: NA; V gene: TRBV5-4; clone size: NA
CDR3 protein: CASSVSTGSQETQYF; CDR3 DNA: TGTGCCAGCAGCGTGTCGACAGGATCCCAAGAGACCCAGTACTTC; J gene: TRBJ2-5; D gene: NA; V gene: TRBV9; clone size: NA
CDR3 protein: CASGGAGLMNTEAFF; CDR3 DNA: TGTGCCAGCGGGGGGGCAGGACTTATGAACACTGAAGCTTTCTTT; J gene: TRBJ1-1; D gene: NA; V gene: TRBV27; clone size: once
CDR3 protein: CSVDGGGLETQYF; CDR3 DNA: TGCAGCGTTGATGGGGGGGGGCTGGAGACCCAGTACTTC; J gene: TRBJ2-5; D gene: NA; V gene: TRBV29-1; clone size: NA
CDR3 protein: CASSERSVTSGGYNEQFF; CDR3 DNA: TGTGCCAGCAGCGAACGAAGTGTGACTAGCGGGGGGTACAATGAGCAGTTCTTC; J gene: TRBJ2-1; D gene: TRBD2; V gene: TRBV9; clone size: NA
CDR3 protein: CASSWTGGYRNTIYF; CDR3 DNA: TGTGCCAGCAGCTGGACGGGGGGCTATCGAAACACCATATATTTT; J gene: TRBJ1-3; D gene: NA; V gene: TRBV5-4; clone size: few
CDR3 protein: CASSYEVGELFF; CDR3 DNA: TGTGCCAGCAGCTATGAGGTGGGGGAGCTGTTTTTT; J gene: TRBJ2-2; D gene: NA; V gene: TRBV7-9; clone size: NA
CDR3 protein: CAISAGRGSGSYEQYF; CDR3 DNA: TGTGCCATCAGTGCCGGCAGGGGGAGTGGGTCCTACGAGCAGTACTTC; J gene: TRBJ2-7; D gene: TRBD1; V gene: TRBV10-3; clone size: NA
CDR3 protein: CATWDRHTGNTIYF; CDR3 DNA: TGTGCCACATGGGACAGGCACACTGGAAACACCATATATTTT; J gene: TRBJ1-3; D gene: TRBD1; V gene: TRBV19; clone size: NA
CDR3 protein: CASSLESGVGNTIYF; CDR3 DNA: TGCGCCAGCAGCTTGGAATCAGGGGTCGGAAACACCATATATTTT; J gene: TRBJ1-3; D gene: NA; V gene: TRBV5-1; clone size: NA
CDR3 protein: CAWSSGRGNTEAFF; CDR3 DNA: TGTGCCTGGAGTTCTGGTAGGGGTAACACTGAAGCTTTCTTT; J gene: TRBJ1-1; D gene: NA; V gene: TRBV30; clone size: NA
CDR3 protein: CASSGPGSFPKNIQYF; CDR3 DNA: TGTGCCAGCAGTGGGCCGGGGTCTTTTCCCAAAAACATTCAGTACTTC; J gene: TRBJ2-4; D gene: NA; V gene: TRBV6-1; clone size: NA
CDR3 protein: CATSAAGQPYNEQFF; CDR3 DNA: TGTGCCACCAGTGCGGCGGGACAGCCTTACAATGAGCAGTTCTTC; J gene: TRBJ2-1; D gene: NA; V gene: TRBV24-1; clone size: NA
CDR3 protein: CASSARGQGSTNEKLFF; CDR3 DNA: TGCGCCAGCAGCGCACGAGGACAGGGATCAACTAATGAAAAACTGTTTTTT; J gene: TRBJ1-4; D gene: TRBD1; V gene: TRBV5-1; clone size: NA
CDR3 protein: CASSSRLTGGIHGYTF; CDR3 DNA: TGTGCCAGCAGTTCTAGGTTAACAGGGGGAATACATGGCTACACCTTC; J gene: TRBJ1-2; D gene: TRBD1; V gene: TRBV6-2/TRBV6-3; clone size: medium-sized
CDR3 protein: CAISEFSGDIYSNQPQHF; CDR3 DNA: TGTGCCATCAGTGAGTTTAGTGGGGACATATATAGCAATCAGCCCCAGCATTTT; J gene: TRBJ1-5; D gene: NA; V gene: TRBV10-3; clone size: NA
CDR3 protein: CASSWEHGSNTEAFF; CDR3 DNA: TGTGCCAGCAGTTGGGAGCACGGGTCGAACACTGAAGCTTTCTTT; J gene: TRBJ1-1; D gene: NA; V gene: TRBV6-4; clone size: NA